The clone carrying this TCR gamma chain came up a few times. TCRdb attributes to this sequence the protein of a much larger clone, which differs from the DNA translation at residue 2; a read error is likely, and the protein displayed is translated from the DNA. TCRdb reanalysed the multiplex PCR reads with CATT. The sample holds about 30,000 gamma-chain clones, almost 1.5% seen once. This sample is drawn from a study of γδ T cells in repeated Plasmodium falciparum infection. Study information: Samples were taken at baseline, before some infections, and 21 days after each.

This receptor was identified in a pool of human donors (malaria-infected and uninfected, not separated). The sequenced sample consisted of gamma-delta T cells from blood.

CDR3 sequence: CTLWEVPAVYKKLF. The CDR3 DNA is TGTACCTTGTGGGAGGTGCCGGCGGTGTATAAGAAACTCTTT. V gene TRGV9 combines with J gene TRGJ1 or TRGJ2. No J segment appears in TCRdb, so it was assigned here by matching the sequence to germline. The CDR3 runs 14 residues. Germline V CDR1 and CDR2: GITISATS, ISYDGTV (reference sequence).